Presented here are 3 T cell receptor beta chains from one specimen sequenced in a study of blood T cell repertoires in COVID-19. Method: immunoSEQ multiplex PCR; TCRdb's copy keeps in-frame clones and lacks some. The data hold 150,000 to 170,000 clones, with approximately 83% observed a single time. The sample was peripheral blood. The receptor set was obtained from a woman aged 55 to 70 with acute or convalescent COVID-19.

The rearrangement joins TRBV3-1 (or the pseudogene TRBV3-2) to TRBJ1-2; 7 bases line up with TRBD1. Trimming took 11 bases from V and 4 from J; bases not matched to a gene: 4. CDR1 is LGHDT and CDR2 is YNNKEL in the germline V gene (reference sequence). The CDR3 is 11 residues long. The CDR3 DNA follows: TGTGCCTACCGGGACAGCTATGGCTACACCTTC. Its protein is CAYRDSYGYTF.

This clone was recorded a few times. The V call is TRBV15, the J call TRBJ1-5; 9 bases align to TRBD1. The CDR3 consists of 15 residues. Germline CDR1 is LNHNV and CDR2 is YYDKDF (reference sequence). The V gene end was trimmed by 0 bases and the J gene end by 5 bases; junction bases not matched to a gene: 2. CDR3 in DNA: TGTGCCACCAGCAGAGAAACAGGGGGCGATCAGCCCCAGCATTTT. Its protein is CATSRETGGDQPQHF.

The chain joins TRBV14 to TRBJ1-1; 7 positions agree with TRBD1. CDR1 is SGHDN, CDR2 FVKESK, per germline. V gave up 1 base and J gave up 4 bases; unmatched junction bases: 6. CDR3 length: 15 residues. Here the CDR3 reads CASSQVGQARTEAFF. CDR3 nucleotide sequence: TGTGCCAGCAGCCAAGTTGGACAGGCACGCACTGAAGCTTTCTTT. The full variable domain, rest sourced from reference TRBV14 and TRBJ1-1, is EAGVTQFPSHSVIEKGQTVTLRCDPISGHDNLYWYRRVMGKEIKFLLHFVKESKQDESGMPNNRFLAERTGGTYSTLKVQPAELEDSGVYFCASSQVGQARTEAFFGQGTRLTVV.